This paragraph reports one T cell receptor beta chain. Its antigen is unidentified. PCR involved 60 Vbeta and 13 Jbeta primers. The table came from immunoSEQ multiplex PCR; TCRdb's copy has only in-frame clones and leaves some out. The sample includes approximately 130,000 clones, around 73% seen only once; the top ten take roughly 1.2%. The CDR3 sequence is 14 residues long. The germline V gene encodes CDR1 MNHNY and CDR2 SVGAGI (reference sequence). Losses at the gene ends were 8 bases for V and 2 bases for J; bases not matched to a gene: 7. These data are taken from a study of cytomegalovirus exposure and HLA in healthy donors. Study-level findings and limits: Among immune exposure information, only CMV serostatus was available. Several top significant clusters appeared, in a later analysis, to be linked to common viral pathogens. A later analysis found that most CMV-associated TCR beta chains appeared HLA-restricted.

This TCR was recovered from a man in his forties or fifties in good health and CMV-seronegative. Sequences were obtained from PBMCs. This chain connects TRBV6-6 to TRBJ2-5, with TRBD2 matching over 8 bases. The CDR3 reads CASSRRGVQETQYF. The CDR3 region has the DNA TGTGCCAGCTCGAGGCGGGGGGTACAAGAGACCCAGTACTTC.